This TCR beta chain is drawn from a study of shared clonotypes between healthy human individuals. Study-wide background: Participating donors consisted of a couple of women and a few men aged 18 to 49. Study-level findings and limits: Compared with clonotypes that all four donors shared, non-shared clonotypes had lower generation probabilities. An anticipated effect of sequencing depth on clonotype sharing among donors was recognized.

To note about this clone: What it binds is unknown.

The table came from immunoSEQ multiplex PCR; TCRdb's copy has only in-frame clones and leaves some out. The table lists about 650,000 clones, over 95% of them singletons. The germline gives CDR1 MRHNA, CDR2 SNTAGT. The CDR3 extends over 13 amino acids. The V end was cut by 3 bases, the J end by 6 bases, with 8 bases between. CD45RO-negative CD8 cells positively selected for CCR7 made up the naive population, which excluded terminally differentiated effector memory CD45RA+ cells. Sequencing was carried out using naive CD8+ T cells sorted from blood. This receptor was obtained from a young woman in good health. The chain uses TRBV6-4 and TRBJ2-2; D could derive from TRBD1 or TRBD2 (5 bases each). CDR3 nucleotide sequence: TGTGCCAGCAGTGATGGGACGCCCGGGGAGCTGTTTTTT. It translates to CASSDGTPGELFF.